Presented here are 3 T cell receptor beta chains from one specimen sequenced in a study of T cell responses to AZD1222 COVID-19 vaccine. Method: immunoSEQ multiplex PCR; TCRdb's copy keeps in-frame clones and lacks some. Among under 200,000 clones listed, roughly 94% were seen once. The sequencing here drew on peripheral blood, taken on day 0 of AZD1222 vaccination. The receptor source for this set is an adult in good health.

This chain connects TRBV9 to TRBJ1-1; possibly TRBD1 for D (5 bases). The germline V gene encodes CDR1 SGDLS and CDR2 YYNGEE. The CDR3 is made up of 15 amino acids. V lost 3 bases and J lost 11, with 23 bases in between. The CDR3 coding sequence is TGTGCCAGCAGCGCCCTCAGACAGATCCCGCTGGTGGCTTTCTTT. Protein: CASSALRQIPLVAFF. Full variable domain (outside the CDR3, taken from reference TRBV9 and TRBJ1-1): DSGVTQTPKHLITATGQRVTLRCSPRSGDLSVYWYQQSLDQGLQFLIQYYNGEERAKGNILERFSAQQFPDLHSELNLSSLELGDSALYFCASSALRQIPLVAFFGQGTRLTVV.

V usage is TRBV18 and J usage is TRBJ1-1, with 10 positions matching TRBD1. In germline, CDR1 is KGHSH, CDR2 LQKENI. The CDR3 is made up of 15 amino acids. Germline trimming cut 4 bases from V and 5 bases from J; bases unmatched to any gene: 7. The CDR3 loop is CASSRPPGQGTEAFF. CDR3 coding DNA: TGTGCCAGCTCACGACCCCCGGGACAGGGGACTGAAGCTTTCTTT.

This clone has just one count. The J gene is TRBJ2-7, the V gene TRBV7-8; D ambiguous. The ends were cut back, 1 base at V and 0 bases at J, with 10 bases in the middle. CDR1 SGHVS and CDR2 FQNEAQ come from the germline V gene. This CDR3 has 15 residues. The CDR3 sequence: CASSLGLPLSYEQYF. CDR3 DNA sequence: TGTGCCAGCAGCTTAGGGTTGCCTCTCTCCTACGAGCAGTACTTC.